These T cell receptor beta chains were read from a single sample in a study of shared clonotypes between healthy human individuals. Data came from immunoSEQ multiplex PCR; TCRdb stores just in-frame clones and leaves some out. There are more than 2,000,000 clones in the sample; 85% to 95% occur only once, and roughly 0.36% lies in the top ten. The sequencing sample was made of naive CD4+ T cells from PBMCs. Source of these receptors: a man younger than 30 in good health. Some clones in this sample may be carry-over from other donors' samples. Both conserved end residues are part of each CDR3. D genes are given only for firm matches. Clone sizes are given selectively: once, few, many, or a class where the clone is expanded.

j_gene: TRBJ2-3; abundance: -; v_gene: TRBV7-3; d_gene: -; CDR3nt: TGTGCCAGCAGCCAGGGACTCACCATTGGGACAGATACGCAGTATTTT; CDR3aa: CASSQGLTIGTDTQYF
j_gene: TRBJ1-4; abundance: -; v_gene: TRBV7-8; d_gene: -; CDR3nt: TGTGCCAGCAGCTTACTGTCTCGGGGTGGGCGTGAAAAACTGTTTTTT; CDR3aa: CASSLLSRGGREKLFF
j_gene: TRBJ2-7; abundance: -; v_gene: TRBV9; d_gene: TRBD2; CDR3nt: TGTGCCAGCGGAGGCCGGGACTACTCCTACGAGCAGTACTTC; CDR3aa: CASGGRDYSYEQYF
j_gene: TRBJ2-7; abundance: -; v_gene: TRBV27; d_gene: -; CDR3nt: TGTGCCAGCAGTCATATGGACAGACCCTACGAGCAGTACTTC; CDR3aa: CASSHMDRPYEQYF
j_gene: TRBJ2-2; abundance: -; v_gene: TRBV9; d_gene: -; CDR3nt: TGTGCCAGCAGCGCGAACACCGGGGAGCTGTTTTTT; CDR3aa: CASSANTGELFF
j_gene: TRBJ2-1; abundance: -; v_gene: TRBV5-1; d_gene: TRBD2; CDR3nt: TGCGCCAGCAGCCTGGGTGGGACTAACTCCAATGAGCAGTTCTTC; CDR3aa: CASSLGGTNSNEQFF
j_gene: TRBJ1-1; abundance: few; v_gene: TRBV11-2; d_gene: TRBD1; CDR3nt: TGTGCCAGCAGAACAAGGGACAGCCTGAACACTGAAGCTTTCTTT; CDR3aa: CASRTRDSLNTEAFF
j_gene: TRBJ1-3; abundance: -; v_gene: TRBV19; d_gene: -; CDR3nt: TGTGCCAGCTGGAGTATAAACTCTGGAAACACCATATATTTT; CDR3aa: CASWSINSGNTIYF
j_gene: TRBJ2-3; abundance: -; v_gene: TRBV29-1; d_gene: -; CDR3nt: TGCAGCGCCATCAATCCGCGGTTGAGCACAGATACGCAGTATTTT; CDR3aa: CSAINPRLSTDTQYF
j_gene: TRBJ1-2; abundance: -; v_gene: TRBV7-2; d_gene: TRBD1; CDR3nt: TGTGCCAGCAGCTTCCACAGGGGGCTTGGCTACACCTTC; CDR3aa: CASSFHRGLGYTF
j_gene: TRBJ1-1; abundance: -; v_gene: TRBV19; d_gene: TRBD1; CDR3nt: TGTGCCAGTAGTCAACGCACAGGGGATACTGAAGCTTTCTTT; CDR3aa: CASSQRTGDTEAFF
j_gene: TRBJ1-5; abundance: few; v_gene: TRBV28; d_gene: -; CDR3nt: TGTGCCAGCGTGGTCGACAGAACCAATCAGCCCCAGCATTTT; CDR3aa: CASVVDRTNQPQHF
j_gene: TRBJ1-1; abundance: -; v_gene: TRBV28; d_gene: -; CDR3nt: TGTGCCAGCCGGTGGAGGGAAGGCATGAACACTGAAGCTTTCTTT; CDR3aa: CASRWREGMNTEAFF
j_gene: TRBJ1-2; abundance: -; v_gene: TRBV21-1; d_gene: -; CDR3nt: TGTGCCAGCAGCCGTACAGGGTTGGAGGGCTACACCTTC; CDR3aa: CASSRTGLEGYTF
j_gene: TRBJ1-1; abundance: -; v_gene: TRBV7-2; d_gene: TRBD1; CDR3nt: TGTGCCAGCAGCACGGACAGGGGGCTTAACACTGAAGCTTTCTTT; CDR3aa: CASSTDRGLNTEAFF
j_gene: TRBJ1-2; abundance: -; v_gene: TRBV7-2; d_gene: -; CDR3nt: TGTGCCAGCAGCTTAGCACTGGGACCTAACTATGGCTACACCTTC; CDR3aa: CASSLALGPNYGYTF
j_gene: TRBJ1-1; abundance: -; v_gene: TRBV5-1; d_gene: -; CDR3nt: TGCGCCAGCAGCACGGGGCAGCCGAACACTGAAGCTTTCTTT; CDR3aa: CASSTGQPNTEAFF
j_gene: TRBJ2-1; abundance: -; v_gene: TRBV29-1; d_gene: -; CDR3nt: TGCAGCGTTGAGTGGGGTGCGGATGAGCAGTTCTTC; CDR3aa: CSVEWGADEQFF
j_gene: TRBJ1-1; abundance: -; v_gene: TRBV2; d_gene: -; CDR3nt: TGTGCCAGCAGTGAGGAGGGGATGAACACTGAAGCTTTCTTT; CDR3aa: CASSEEGMNTEAFF
j_gene: TRBJ1-1; abundance: -; v_gene: TRBV6-5; d_gene: -; CDR3nt: TGTGCCAGCAGTAACGACGTGGGGACTGAAGCTTTCTTT; CDR3aa: CASSNDVGTEAFF
j_gene: TRBJ1-1; abundance: once; v_gene: TRBV10-3; d_gene: -; CDR3nt: TGTGCCATCAGTGAGGGGGCGGATAAGAATCCTGAAGCTTTCTTT; CDR3aa: CAISEGADKNPEAFF
j_gene: TRBJ2-7; abundance: -; v_gene: TRBV27; d_gene: -; CDR3nt: TGTGCCAGCAGTACCAACCGGGACACCACCTACGAGCAGTACTTC; CDR3aa: CASSTNRDTTYEQYF
j_gene: TRBJ1-4; abundance: -; v_gene: TRBV15; d_gene: -; CDR3nt: TGTGCCACCAGCAGAGATCGTCCGAGTGGCGAAAAACTGTTTTTT; CDR3aa: CATSRDRPSGEKLFF
j_gene: TRBJ2-3; abundance: -; v_gene: TRBV11-2; d_gene: -; CDR3nt: TGTGCCAGCACCCCAGGGACCCACACAGATACGCAGTATTTT; CDR3aa: CASTPGTHTDTQYF
j_gene: TRBJ2-3; abundance: -; v_gene: TRBV6-6; d_gene: -; CDR3nt: TGTGCCAGCAGTTATCAAGGCCTAGGGCAGTATTTT; CDR3aa: CASSYQGLGQYF
j_gene: TRBJ1-4; abundance: -; v_gene: TRBV4-1; d_gene: -; CDR3nt: TGCGCCAGCAGCGCACCAGGTACAACTAATGAAAAACTGTTTTTT; CDR3aa: CASSAPGTTNEKLFF
j_gene: TRBJ2-6; abundance: -; v_gene: TRBV19; d_gene: -; CDR3nt: TGTGCCAGTAGTATAGCCAGGGGTAGAAATGACGTCCTGACTTTC; CDR3aa: CASSIARGRNDVLTF
j_gene: TRBJ1-5; abundance: -; v_gene: TRBV6-1; d_gene: -; CDR3nt: TGTGCCAGCAGCGAGGGATGGGGGGGCAATCAGCCCCAGCATTTT; CDR3aa: CASSEGWGGNQPQHF
j_gene: TRBJ1-4; abundance: once; v_gene: TRBV7-9; d_gene: -; CDR3nt: TGTGCCAGCAGCCTTAATGAAAAACTGTTTTTT; CDR3aa: CASSLNEKLFF
j_gene: TRBJ2-5; abundance: -; v_gene: TRBV9; d_gene: -; CDR3nt: TGTGCCAGCAGCGGATCCCCTGTAGTGTCCCAAGAGACCCAGTACTTC; CDR3aa: CASSGSPVVSQETQYF
j_gene: TRBJ2-7; abundance: -; v_gene: TRBV5-1; d_gene: TRBD2; CDR3nt: TGCGCCAGCAGCGGCGGACTAGCGGGCGGGGTCTCCTACGAGCAGTACTTC; CDR3aa: CASSGGLAGGVSYEQYF
j_gene: TRBJ1-4; abundance: -; v_gene: TRBV10-2; d_gene: -; CDR3nt: TGCGCCAGCAGTGAGACCGGGGCAACTAATGAAAAACTGTTTTTT; CDR3aa: CASSETGATNEKLFF
j_gene: TRBJ2-1; abundance: -; v_gene: TRBV6-1; d_gene: -; CDR3nt: TGTGCCAGCATTTTACGGCAGGACAATGAGCAGTTCTTC; CDR3aa: CASILRQDNEQFF
j_gene: TRBJ2-5; abundance: -; v_gene: TRBV7-9; d_gene: -; CDR3nt: TGTGCCAGCAGCCAAACAGGACAGCTCCAAGAGACCCAGTACTTC; CDR3aa: CASSQTGQLQETQYF
j_gene: TRBJ2-1; abundance: -; v_gene: TRBV11-2; d_gene: -; CDR3nt: TGTGCCAGCAGTCCCCCCGGGGCCGGATACAATGAGCAGTTCTTC; CDR3aa: CASSPPGAGYNEQFF
j_gene: TRBJ1-5; abundance: few; v_gene: TRBV25-1; d_gene: -; CDR3nt: TGTGCCAGCAGTGAAGACGGCCTTAGCAATCAGCCCCAGCATTTT; CDR3aa: CASSEDGLSNQPQHF
j_gene: TRBJ2-2; abundance: -; v_gene: TRBV11-2; d_gene: -; CDR3nt: TGTGCCAGCAGCTCTCAATACACCGGGGAGCTGTTTTTT; CDR3aa: CASSSQYTGELFF
j_gene: TRBJ1-1; abundance: -; v_gene: TRBV27; d_gene: -; CDR3nt: TGTGCCAGCAGTGATACGTACGCTGAAGCTTTCTTT; CDR3aa: CASSDTYAEAFF
j_gene: TRBJ2-1; abundance: -; v_gene: TRBV20-1; d_gene: -; CDR3nt: TGCAGTGCTAGCTTGGGGAATGAGCAGTTCTTC; CDR3aa: CSASLGNEQFF
j_gene: TRBJ2-1; abundance: -; v_gene: TRBV7-3; d_gene: -; CDR3nt: TGTGCCAGCAGCTTAACTAGCTCCTACAATGAGCAGTTCTTC; CDR3aa: CASSLTSSYNEQFF
j_gene: TRBJ2-3; abundance: once; v_gene: TRBV19; d_gene: TRBD1; CDR3nt: TGTGCCAGTAGTATTGGACAGGGCACAGATACGCAGTATTTT; CDR3aa: CASSIGQGTDTQYF
j_gene: TRBJ1-5; abundance: once; v_gene: TRBV6-1; d_gene: -; CDR3nt: TGTGCCAGCAGTGAAGCAAGGGCAGTGAGCAATCAGCCCCAGCATTTT; CDR3aa: CASSEARAVSNQPQHF
j_gene: TRBJ2-2; abundance: -; v_gene: TRBV30; d_gene: -; CDR3nt: TGTGCCTGGGGGGGACTGGCATTGGGAGGGGAGCTGTTTTTT; CDR3aa: CAWGGLALGGELFF
j_gene: TRBJ2-4; abundance: -; v_gene: TRBV7-2; d_gene: -; CDR3nt: TGTGCCAGCAGCTTGGGCGGGACCCAAGCAAAAAACATTCAGTACTTC; CDR3aa: CASSLGGTQAKNIQYF
j_gene: TRBJ2-2; abundance: -; v_gene: TRBV9; d_gene: -; CDR3nt: TGTGCCAGCAGCGCAAACAGGGATACGAACACCGGGGAGCTGTTTTTT; CDR3aa: CASSANRDTNTGELFF
j_gene: TRBJ2-2; abundance: -; v_gene: TRBV15; d_gene: -; CDR3nt: TGTGCCACCAGCAGAGCGCAGGTTGGCACCGGGGAGCTGTTTTTT; CDR3aa: CATSRAQVGTGELFF
j_gene: TRBJ2-7; abundance: -; v_gene: TRBV11-2; d_gene: -; CDR3nt: TGTGCCAGCAGGGGTGGGGCGTCCTACGAGCAGTACTTC; CDR3aa: CASRGGASYEQYF
j_gene: TRBJ1-4; abundance: -; v_gene: TRBV28; d_gene: -; CDR3nt: TGTGCCAGCAGTTTTGACAGTAATGAAAAACTGTTTTTT; CDR3aa: CASSFDSNEKLFF
j_gene: TRBJ2-3; abundance: -; v_gene: TRBV28; d_gene: -; CDR3nt: TGTGCCAGCACCCTGGAGAATTCTGATACGCAGTATTTT; CDR3aa: CASTLENSDTQYF
j_gene: TRBJ2-5; abundance: -; v_gene: TRBV2; d_gene: -; CDR3nt: TGTGCCAGCAGCGGCAGGGGAGGAGAGACCCAGTACTTC; CDR3aa: CASSGRGGETQYF
j_gene: TRBJ1-1; abundance: -; v_gene: TRBV6-1; d_gene: -; CDR3nt: TGTGCCAGCAGTGAGGGGGGTCATTTGTACACTGAAGCTTTCTTT; CDR3aa: CASSEGGHLYTEAFF
j_gene: TRBJ2-1; abundance: few; v_gene: TRBV5-1; d_gene: -; CDR3nt: TGCGCCAGCAGCTTGGTAACTAACTCCTACAATGAGCAGTTCTTC; CDR3aa: CASSLVTNSYNEQFF
j_gene: TRBJ2-3; abundance: -; v_gene: TRBV5-8; d_gene: TRBD2; CDR3nt: TGTGCCAGCAGCGCTGGCCGCCTAGCGGGAGGTTCAGATACGCAGTATTTT; CDR3aa: CASSAGRLAGGSDTQYF
j_gene: TRBJ2-5; abundance: -; v_gene: TRBV18; d_gene: TRBD2; CDR3nt: TGTGCCAGCCAGCGGGGCGGCGAGACCCAGTACTTC; CDR3aa: CASQRGGETQYF
j_gene: TRBJ2-3; abundance: -; v_gene: TRBV9; d_gene: -; CDR3nt: TGTGCCAGCAGCGTATCAGGAGGAGATACGCAGTATTTT; CDR3aa: CASSVSGGDTQYF
j_gene: TRBJ2-5; abundance: -; v_gene: TRBV30; d_gene: -; CDR3nt: TGTGCCTGGAGTGTACTTGGGCAAGAGACCCAGTACTTC; CDR3aa: CAWSVLGQETQYF
j_gene: TRBJ1-1; abundance: -; v_gene: TRBV5-5; d_gene: TRBD1; CDR3nt: TGTGCCAGCAGCCAAGACAGGGTAAGCACTGAAGCTTTCTTT; CDR3aa: CASSQDRVSTEAFF
j_gene: TRBJ2-6; abundance: -; v_gene: TRBV5-1; d_gene: -; CDR3nt: TGCGCCAGCAGCTTGGTTGGGGACGCCGGGGCCAACGTCCTGACTTTC; CDR3aa: CASSLVGDAGANVLTF
j_gene: TRBJ2-1; abundance: -; v_gene: TRBV2; d_gene: -; CDR3nt: TGTGCCAGCCGTCGGGAAGTGTTGGACGGTGAGCAGTTCTTC; CDR3aa: CASRREVLDGEQFF